The 2 T cell receptor beta chains listed next were all sequenced from one sample in a study of blood T cell repertoires in COVID-19. TCRdb keeps only in-frame clones here, not all; method: immunoSEQ multiplex PCR. The sample lists about 250,000 clones, around 90% occurring once. Sequences were obtained from peripheral blood. The receptors derive from a woman in her 30s with acute or convalescent COVID-19.

This sequence joins TRBV23-1 and TRBJ2-2; TRBD1 might be the D (6 bases). TRBV23-1 is marked as an open reading frame, function uncertain. Trimming pared 3 bases from V and 5 bases from J, leaving 13 bases between. The CDR3 loop spans 15 amino acids. CDR3 nucleotide sequence: TGCGCCAGCAGTCATCATTACAGGGTAACCGGGGAGCTGTTTTTT. Translation: CASSHHYRVTGELFF.

The chain couples TRBV18 to TRBJ2-3; D ambiguous. Germline assignment: CDR1 KGHSH and CDR2 LQKENI. The CDR3 is made up of 18 amino acids. V lost 5 bases and J 0 bases, leaving 21 bases between the germline ends. Here the CDR3 DNA reads TGTGCCAGCTCAGGAAGAGAGATCCGAGCGACTAGCACAGATACGCAGTATTTT. Its protein product is CASSGREIRATSTDTQYF.